This T cell receptor beta chain was sequenced for a study of T cell clusters in autoimmune cytopenias. This CDR3 region has 12 residues. Germline CDR1 MNHEY, CDR2 SVGAGI. This clonotype is labeled medium-sized (0.01 to 0.1%) based on frequency. Multiplex touch-down PCR amplified TRB using TRB-A and TRB-B pools in one tube. TCRdb re-called the multiplex PCR reads and gives one entry per CDR3 protein, without DNA. The clone table shows around 5,000 distinct CDR3 sequences, with the ten largest holding 45% to 55%. TRB amplification used approximately 0.25 ug of peripheral blood genomic DNA. These same records also appear under a second study, on T cell repertoires in aging, cancer and after chemotherapy. That work contributes: Donor ages fell into six groups from 30 or younger up to 70 or older. Patients with chronic lymphocytic leukemia were sampled before and after fludarabine- or bendamustine-based chemotherapy. Untreated cancer patients had significantly lower blood TCR diversity than age-matched healthy donors.

Sequencing used peripheral blood. This receptor was obtained from a human donor with chronic lymphocytic leukemia. The donor label of this sample is uncertain. The genes are TRBV6-5 and TRBJ1-2. CDR3 sequence: CASKGSNYGYTF.